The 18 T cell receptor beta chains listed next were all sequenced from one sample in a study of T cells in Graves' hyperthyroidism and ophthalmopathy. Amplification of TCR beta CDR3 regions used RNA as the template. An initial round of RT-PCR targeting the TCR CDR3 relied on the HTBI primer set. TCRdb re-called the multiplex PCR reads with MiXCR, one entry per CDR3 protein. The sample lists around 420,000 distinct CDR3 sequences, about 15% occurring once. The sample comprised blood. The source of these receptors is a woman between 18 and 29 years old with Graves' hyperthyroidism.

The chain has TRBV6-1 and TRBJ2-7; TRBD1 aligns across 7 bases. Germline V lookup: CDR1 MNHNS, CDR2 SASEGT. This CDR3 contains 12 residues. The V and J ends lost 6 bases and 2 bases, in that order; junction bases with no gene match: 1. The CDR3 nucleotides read TGTGCCAGCAGCGACAGGGCCTACGAGCAGTACTTC. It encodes CASSDRAYEQYF.

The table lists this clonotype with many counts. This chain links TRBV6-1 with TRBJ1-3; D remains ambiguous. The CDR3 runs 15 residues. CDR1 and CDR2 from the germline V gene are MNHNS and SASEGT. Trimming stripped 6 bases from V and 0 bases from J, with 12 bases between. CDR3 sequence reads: CASRQERGSGNTIYF. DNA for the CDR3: TGTGCCAGCAGACAAGAACGGGGCTCTGGAAACACCATATATTTT.

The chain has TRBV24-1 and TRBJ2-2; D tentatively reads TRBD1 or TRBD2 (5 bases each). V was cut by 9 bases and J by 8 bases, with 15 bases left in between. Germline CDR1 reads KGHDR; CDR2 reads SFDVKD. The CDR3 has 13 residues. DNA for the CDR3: TGTGCCACCCTCTCCGAGGGGCCTGGGGAGCTGTTTTTT. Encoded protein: CATLSEGPGELFF.

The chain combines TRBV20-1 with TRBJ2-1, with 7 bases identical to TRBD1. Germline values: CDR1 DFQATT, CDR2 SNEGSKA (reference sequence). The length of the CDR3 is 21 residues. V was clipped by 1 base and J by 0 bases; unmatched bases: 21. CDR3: CSARGYRGGPNQLSSYNEQFF. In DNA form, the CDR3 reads TGCAGTGCTAGAGGATACAGGGGCGGACCTAACCAACTGAGCTCCTACAATGAGCAGTTCTTC.

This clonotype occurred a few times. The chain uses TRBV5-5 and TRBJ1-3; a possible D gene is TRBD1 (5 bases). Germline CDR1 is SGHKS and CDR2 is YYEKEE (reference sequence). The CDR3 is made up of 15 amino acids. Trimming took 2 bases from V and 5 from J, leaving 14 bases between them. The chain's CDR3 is CASSLARGPRNTIYF. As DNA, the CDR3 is TGTGCCAGCAGCTTAGCGAGGGGCCCTAGAAACACCATATATTTT.

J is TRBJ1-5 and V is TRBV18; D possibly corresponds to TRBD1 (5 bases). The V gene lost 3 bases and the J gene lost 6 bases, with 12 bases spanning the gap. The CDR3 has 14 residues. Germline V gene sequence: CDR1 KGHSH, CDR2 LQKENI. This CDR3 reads CASSPGRVGQPQHF. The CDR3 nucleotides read TGTGCCAGCTCACCGGGCAGGGTCGGTCAGCCCCAGCATTTT.

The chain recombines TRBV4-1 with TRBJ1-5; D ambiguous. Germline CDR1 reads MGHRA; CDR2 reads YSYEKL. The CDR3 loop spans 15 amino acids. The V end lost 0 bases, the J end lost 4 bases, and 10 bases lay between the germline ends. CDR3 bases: TGCGCCAGCAGCCAAGATACACAGCGTAATCAGCCCCAGCATTTT. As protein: CASSQDTQRNQPQHF.

The CDR3 is CSARDRGTGDLPLHF. The CDR3 nucleotides are TGCAGTGCTAGAGATCGAGGGACAGGGGATTTACCCCTCCACTTT. V and J are TRBV20-1 and TRBJ1-6, with TRBD1 identical over 10 bases. The J segment lost 12 bases and the V segment lost 0 bases, leaving 8 bases of the junction unmatched. Germline CDR1 reads DFQATT; CDR2 reads SNEGSKA (reference sequence). The CDR3 is 15 residues long.

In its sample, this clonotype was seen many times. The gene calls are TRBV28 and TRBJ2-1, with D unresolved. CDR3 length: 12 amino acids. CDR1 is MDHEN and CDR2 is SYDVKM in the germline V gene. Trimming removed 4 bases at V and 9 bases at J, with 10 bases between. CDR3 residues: CASSSLLGEQFF. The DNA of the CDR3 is TGTGCCAGCAGTTCGTTACTTGGTGAGCAGTTCTTC.

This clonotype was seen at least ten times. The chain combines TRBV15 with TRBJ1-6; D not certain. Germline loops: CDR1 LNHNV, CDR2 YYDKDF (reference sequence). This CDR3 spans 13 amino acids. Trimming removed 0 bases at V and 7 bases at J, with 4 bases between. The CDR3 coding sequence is TGTGCCACCAGCAGAGATCTGAATTCACCCCTCCACTTT. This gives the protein CATSRDLNSPLHF.

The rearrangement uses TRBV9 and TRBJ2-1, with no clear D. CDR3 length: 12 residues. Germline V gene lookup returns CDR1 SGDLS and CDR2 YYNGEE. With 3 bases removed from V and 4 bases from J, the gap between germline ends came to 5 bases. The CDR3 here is CASSAQYNEQFF. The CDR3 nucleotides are TGTGCCAGCAGCGCACAGTACAATGAGCAGTTCTTC.

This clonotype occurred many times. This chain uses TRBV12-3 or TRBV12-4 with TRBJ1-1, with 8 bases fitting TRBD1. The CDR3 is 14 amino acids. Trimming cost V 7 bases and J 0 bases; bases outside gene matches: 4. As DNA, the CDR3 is TGTGCCAGCACCTCGGGACAGGTGAACACTGAAGCTTTCTTT. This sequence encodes CASTSGQVNTEAFF.

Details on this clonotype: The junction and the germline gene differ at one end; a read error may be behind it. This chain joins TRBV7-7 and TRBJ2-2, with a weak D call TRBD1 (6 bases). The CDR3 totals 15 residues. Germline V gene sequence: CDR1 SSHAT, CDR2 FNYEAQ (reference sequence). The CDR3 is CASSLASGDTGELFF. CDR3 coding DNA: TGTGCTAGCAGCTTAGCGTCAGGGGACACCGGGGAGCTGTTTTTT.

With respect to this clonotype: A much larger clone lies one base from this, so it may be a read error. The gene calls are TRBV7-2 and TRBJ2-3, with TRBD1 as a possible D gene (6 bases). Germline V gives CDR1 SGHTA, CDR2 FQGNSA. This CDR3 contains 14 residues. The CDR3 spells CVSSLWGPTDTQYF. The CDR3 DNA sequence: TGTGTCAGCAGCTTATGGGGGCCCACAGATACGCAGTATTTT. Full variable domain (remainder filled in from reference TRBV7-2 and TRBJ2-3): GAGVSQSPSNKVTEKGKDVELRCDPISGHTALYWYRQSLGQGLEFLIYFQGNSAPDKSGLPSDRFSAERTGGSVSTLTIQRTQQEDSAVYLCVSSLWGPTDTQYFGPGTRLTVL.

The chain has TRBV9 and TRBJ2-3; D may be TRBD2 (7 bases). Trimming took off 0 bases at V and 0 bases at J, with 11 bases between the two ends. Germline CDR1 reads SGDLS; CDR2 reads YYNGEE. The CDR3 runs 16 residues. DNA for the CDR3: TGTGCCAGCAGCGTAGCTGGGGGGGCTAGCACAGATACGCAGTATTTT. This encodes CASSVAGGASTDTQYF.

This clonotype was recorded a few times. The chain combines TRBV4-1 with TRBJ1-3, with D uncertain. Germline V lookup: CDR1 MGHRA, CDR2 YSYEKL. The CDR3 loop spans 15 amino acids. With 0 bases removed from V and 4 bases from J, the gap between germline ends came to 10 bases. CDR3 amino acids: CASSQDLGRGNTIYF. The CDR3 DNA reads TGCGCCAGCAGCCAAGATCTGGGAAGAGGAAACACCATATATTTT.

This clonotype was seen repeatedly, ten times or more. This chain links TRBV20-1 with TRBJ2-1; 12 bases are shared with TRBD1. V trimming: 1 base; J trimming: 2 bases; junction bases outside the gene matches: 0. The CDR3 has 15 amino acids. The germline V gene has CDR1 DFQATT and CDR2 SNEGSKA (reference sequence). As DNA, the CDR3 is TGCAGTGCTAGAGGGGACAGGGGGCCCTACAATGAGCAGTTCTTC. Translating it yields CSARGDRGPYNEQFF.

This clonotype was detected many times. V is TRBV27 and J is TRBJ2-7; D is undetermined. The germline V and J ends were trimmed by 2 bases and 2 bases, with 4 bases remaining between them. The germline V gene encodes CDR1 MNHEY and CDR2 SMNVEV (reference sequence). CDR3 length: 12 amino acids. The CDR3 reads CASSLRAYEQYF. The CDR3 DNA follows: TGTGCCAGCAGTTTAAGGGCCTACGAGCAGTACTTC.